The sequence of this TCR beta chain was determined in a study of PD-L1 blockade in urothelial cancer. Turning to the study itself: Blood underwent analysis 3 weeks (second dose) and 6 weeks after treatment began. General study points: In blood sampled pretreatment, TCR clonality below the median predicted better survival.

Patients suffered from locally advanced or metastatic urothelial carcinoma. This clone was seen just once. Its antigen is currently unknown. Data came from immunoSEQ multiplex PCR; TCRdb stores just in-frame clones and leaves some out. Of 85,000 to 130,000 clones listed, 91% were seen once; the top ten hold around 0.92%. The CDR3 extends over 17 amino acids. V was pared by 2 bases and J by 1 base, with 8 bases of the junction left unmatched. Germline assignment: CDR1 SGHVS and CDR2 FQNEAQ. The clonotype was recovered from an elderly woman with urothelial cancer. The sequencing here drew on PBMCs, taken around atezolizumab (anti-PD-L1) treatment. The genes are TRBV7-8 and TRBJ1-5, with 7 bases that match TRBD1. CDR3 in amino acids: CASSLTGQFGSNQPQHF. CDR3 DNA: TGTGCCAGCAGCTTAACGGGACAGTTCGGCAGCAATCAGCCCCAGCATTTT.